This passage covers 3 T cell receptor beta chains from one sample sequenced in a study of CD8 T cells in ankylosing spondylitis. Each CDR3 protein is one row after TCRdb ran MiXCR on the 5' RACE reads. The table has about 250,000 distinct CDR3 sequences, around 32% seen once. The sequencing input was blood, either unsorted or a sorted T cell fraction (not recorded which). All receptors derive from a male donor with ankylosing spondylitis or in good health (not recorded which).

This clonotype was detected only a few times. J is TRBJ2-3 and V is TRBV5-1, with TRBD2 matching over 11 bases. The length of the CDR3 is 16 residues. From germline, CDR1 is SGHRS and CDR2 YFSETQ. The ends lost 3 bases at V and 2 bases at J; junction bases unmatched: 5. CDR3 residues: CASSSGLAALTDTQYF. The CDR3 DNA sequence: TGCGCCAGCAGCTCGGGACTAGCGGCACTCACAGATACGCAGTATTTT.

A few counts support this clonotype. The chain employs TRBV29-1 and TRBJ2-1, with 13 nucleotides matching TRBD2. The CDR3 length is 17 residues. The trim removed 7 bases at V and 3 bases at J, leaving 12 bases unmatched. Germline values: CDR1 SQVTM, CDR2 ANQGSEA. The CDR3 coding sequence is TGCAGCGCCGGACCAACTAGCGGGGGGGCCTTCTACAATGAGCAGTTCTTC. Translated: CSAGPTSGGAFYNEQFF.

V gene TRBV5-1 combines with J gene TRBJ1-2; 9 bases line up with TRBD1. Germline CDR1 and CDR2: SGHRS and YFSETQ. The length of the CDR3 is 14 residues. V lost 4 bases and J lost 4; bases outside the gene matches: 5. CDR3 residues: CASSPGQGSYGYTF. The CDR3 coding sequence is TGCGCCAGCAGCCCGGGACAGGGATCCTATGGCTACACCTTC.